The 30 T cell receptor beta chains given below trace back to one sample, sequenced in a study of blood T cells in healthy people across ages. A second roughly 7 to 11 cycle PCR used barcoded and J-beta primers. One entry per CDR3 protein, called by TCRdb with MiXCR from the 5' RACE reads. The sample lists around 850,000 distinct CDR3 sequences, roughly 35% occurring once. The sample was blood. These receptors all stem from a man between 18 and 29 years old in good health.

This rearrangement joins TRBV7-2 to TRBJ2-3, with TRBD2 identical over 9 bases. The CDR3 is made up of 16 amino acids. Germline V gene sequence: CDR1 SGHTA, CDR2 FQGNSA. The ends lost 1 base at V and 6 bases at J; junction bases unmatched: 8. This CDR3 is CASSLELAGGWDTQYF. The CDR3 DNA follows: TGTGCCAGCAGCTTAGAACTGGCGGGGGGGTGGGATACGCAGTATTTT.

This clonotype appeared many times. This rearrangement joins TRBV7-7 to TRBJ2-3, with D possibly called TRBD1 or TRBD2 (5 bases each). Trimming pared 0 bases from V and 0 bases from J, leaving 10 bases between. The germline CDR1 and CDR2 sequences are SSHAT and FNYEAQ (reference sequence). CDR3 length equals 16 residues. Written as DNA, the CDR3 is TGTGCCAGCAGCTTAGCAGGGGCGGGCAGCACAGATACGCAGTATTTT. Its translation: CASSLAGAGSTDTQYF.

This clonotype came up many times. The rearrangement links TRBV19 to TRBJ1-6; D call uncertain. V gave up 4 bases and J gave up 4 bases, with 5 bases separating them. CDR1 and CDR2 (germline): LNHDA, SQIVND (reference sequence). There are 13 residues in the CDR3. Here the CDR3 DNA reads TGTGCCAGTAGTACCGATTATAATTCACCCCTCCACTTT. Amino acid sequence: CASSTDYNSPLHF.

About this clonotype itself: Just one base apart from a much larger clone, this may be a read error. This CDR3 reads CASSGTGPQETRYF. In DNA form, the CDR3 reads TGCGCCAGCAGCGGGACGGGGCCCCAAGAGACCCGGTACTTC. J is TRBJ2-5 and V is TRBV5-1; the D call may be TRBD1 or TRBD2 (5 bases each). This CDR3 has 14 residues. Looked up from germline, CDR1 is SGHRS and CDR2 is YFSETQ. Full variable domain (outside the CDR3, taken from reference TRBV5-1 and TRBJ2-5): KAGVTQTPRYLIKTRGQQVTLSCSPISGHRSVSWYQQTPGQGLQFLFEYFSETQRNKGNFPGRFSGRQFSNSRSEMNVSTLELGDSALYLCASSGTGPQETRYFGPGTRLLVL.

This clonotype was counted only a few times. The genes are TRBV2 and TRBJ2-7; 7 bases map to TRBD2. V gave up 4 bases and J gave up 7 bases; unmatched junction bases: 7. Germline V lookup: CDR1 SNHLY, CDR2 FYNNEI. CDR3 size: 13 residues. The CDR3 protein is CASSAGGVCEQYF. CDR3 DNA sequence: TGTGCCAGCAGTGCGGGGGGAGTTTGTGAGCAGTACTTC.

About this clonotype itself: At one end, the junction sequence differs from germline, possibly due to a read error. The V gene is TRBV7-2, the J gene TRBJ1-1; D ambiguous. Looked up from germline, CDR1 is SGHTA and CDR2 is FQGNSA. The CDR3 runs to 13 residues. The CDR3 sequence is CASTLDERARTFF. CDR3 sequence (DNA): TGTGCCAGCACCTTAGATGAGAGGGCCCGGACTTTCTTT.

CDR3 coding DNA: TGTGCCAGCAGCTTGGGCGGTCAGAGGGAGCACACCTTC. Encoded protein: CASSLGGQREHTF. This chain joins TRBV7-2 and TRBJ1-2; D gene unclear. Trimming removed 3 bases from V and 12 bases from J, with 17 bases in between. The CDR3 contains 13 residues. Germline V lookup: CDR1 SGHTA, CDR2 FQGNSA.

This clonotype came up many times. The genes are TRBV5-5 and TRBJ1-6, with a tentative D call TRBD1 (5 bases). CDR1 is SGHKS and CDR2 is YYEKEE in the germline V gene (reference sequence). This CDR3 has 14 amino acids. The ends were cut back, 3 bases at V and 7 bases at J, with 11 bases in the middle. The CDR3 region is CASSSWTSNSPLHF. The CDR3 DNA is TGTGCCAGCAGCTCTTGGACAAGCAATTCACCCCTCCACTTT.

This sequence joins TRBV4-3 and TRBJ1-2, with 9 bases that match TRBD1. Germline trimming cut 0 bases from V and 5 bases from J; bases unmatched to any gene: 4. The length of the CDR3 is 15 residues. The germline V gene encodes CDR1 LGHNA and CDR2 YSLEER. CDR3 in amino acids: CASSQELQGAYGYTF. CDR3 in DNA: TGCGCCAGCAGCCAAGAGTTACAGGGGGCTTATGGCTACACCTTC.

The V call is TRBV5-1, the J call TRBJ1-1; D gene uncertain. The CDR3 extends over 14 amino acids. Germline V lookup: CDR1 SGHRS, CDR2 YFSETQ. The V gene lost 0 bases and the J gene lost 0 bases, with 6 bases spanning the gap. CDR3 in DNA: TGCGCCAGCAGCTTGGAGGTTATGAACACTGAAGCTTTCTTT. Encoded protein: CASSLEVMNTEAFF.

The table lists this clonotype with a few counts. This chain joins TRBV9 and TRBJ1-5; TRBD1 agrees at 12 bases. The V gene end was trimmed by 3 bases and the J gene end by 9 bases; junction bases not matched to a gene: 4. Germline V gives CDR1 SGDLS, CDR2 YYNGEE. The CDR3 totals 14 residues. CDR3 nucleotide sequence: TGTGCCAGCAGCGCAGGGGACAGGGGGCCGCCCCAGCATTTT. Amino acid sequence: CASSAGDRGPPQHF. Full variable domain (missing parts from reference TRBV9 and TRBJ1-5): DSGVTQTPKHLITATGQRVTLRCSPRSGDLSVYWYQQSLDQGLQFLIQYYNGEERAKGNILERFSAQQFPDLHSELNLSSLELGDSALYFCASSAGDRGPPQHFGDGTRLSIL.

The chain employs TRBV7-9 and TRBJ1-2; D call uncertain. The CDR3 has 12 residues. CDR1 and CDR2 (germline): SEHNR, FQNEAQ (reference sequence). Trimming took off 5 bases at V and 4 bases at J, with 8 bases between the two ends. In DNA form, the CDR3 reads TGTGCCAGCAGCCCAGAAAGCTATGGCTACACCTTC. Its translation is CASSPESYGYTF.

The chain recombines TRBV2 with TRBJ2-3; perhaps TRBD2 as D (6 bases). V lost 7 bases, J lost 2 bases, and 13 bases lay in between. The CDR3 covers 14 residues. Germline V lookup: CDR1 SNHLY, CDR2 FYNNEI. This CDR3 is CASTEGLDTDTQYF. CDR3 coding DNA: TGTGCCAGCACGGAGGGTTTGGACACAGATACGCAGTATTTT.

This clonotype has more than one count but fewer than ten. The CDR3 DNA is TGTGCCAGCAGCCGCCAGACAGGGGAGTTTAATTCACCCCTCCACTTT. Protein: CASSRQTGEFNSPLHF. This chain connects TRBV6-5 to TRBJ1-6, with TRBD1 matching over 8 bases. The junction had 10 bases not matched to a gene; V was cut back by 6 bases and J by 6 bases. Germline CDR1 reads MNHEY; CDR2 reads SVGAGI. The CDR3 is made up of 16 amino acids.

This clonotype was seen a handful of times. This chain's CDR3 is CASIVGNTEAFF. CDR3 coding DNA: TGTGCCAGCATAGTGGGGAACACTGAAGCTTTCTTT. The V gene is TRBV2, the J gene TRBJ1-1; D gene unclear. The CDR3 runs 12 residues. Trimming removed 7 bases at V and 1 base at J, with 7 bases between. Per the germline V gene, CDR1 is SNHLY and CDR2 is FYNNEI.

The rearrangement uses TRBV20-1 and TRBJ1-1, with D tentatively TRBD1 (5 bases). Trimming pared 0 bases from V and 10 bases from J, leaving 12 bases between. The germline V gene has CDR1 DFQATT and CDR2 SNEGSKA (reference sequence). This CDR3 has 12 residues. CDR3 DNA: TGCAGTGCTAGAGAGGCGACAGTTGGAGCTTTCTTT. Translation gives CSAREATVGAFF.

There are many counts of this clonotype. This chain's CDR3 is CSARERTGEKLFF. The CDR3 nucleotides are TGCAGTGCTAGAGAGAGGACTGGAGAAAAACTGTTTTTT. The chain couples TRBV20-1 to TRBJ1-4; no clear D gene. Trimming removed 0 bases at V and 8 bases at J, with 10 bases between. Germline V CDR1 and CDR2: DFQATT, SNEGSKA (reference sequence). This CDR3 spans 13 amino acids.

This clonotype was observed many times. In DNA form, the CDR3 reads TGTGCCAGCAGCCCCTTGAGGAGGTTTTATAGCTCCTACGAGCAGTACTTC. Translation: CASSPLRRFYSSYEQYF. J is TRBJ2-7 and V is TRBV5-5, with D possibly being TRBD2 (5 bases). The germline gives CDR1 SGHKS, CDR2 YYEKEE (reference sequence). This CDR3 region has 17 residues. Trimming left V 4 bases short and J 0 bases short, with 20 bases between.

This clonotype came up once. This sequence joins TRBV6-2 or TRBV6-3 and TRBJ2-7; TRBD1 might be the D (6 bases). The J call may be incorrect, as the DNA end agrees better with TRBJ2-5. Germline assignment: CDR1 MNHEY and CDR2 SVGEGT. The CDR3 contains 18 residues. DNA for the CDR3: TGTGCCAGCAGTTTATCCGATATCGACAGGATAGGGGAAGAGACCCAGTACTTC. It specifies CASSLSDIDRIGEETQYF.

The chain uses TRBV28 and TRBJ2-4; D is uncertain. Trimming pared 4 bases from V and 0 bases from J, leaving 13 bases between. The CDR3 loop spans 16 amino acids. CDR1 MDHEN and CDR2 SYDVKM come from the germline V gene. The CDR3 loop reads CASSSQVDLAKNIQYF. CDR3 nucleotide sequence: TGTGCCAGCAGTTCTCAAGTTGACTTAGCCAAAAACATTCAGTACTTC.

This chain joins TRBV12-5 and TRBJ2-3, with 9 bases identical to TRBD1. Germline V gives CDR1 LGHNT, CDR2 FRNRAP. V dropped 2 bases and J dropped 4; count of bases not matched to a gene: 7. CDR3 length: 16 amino acids. The CDR3: CASGLIYRGQADTQYF. DNA of the CDR3: TGTGCTAGTGGTTTGATATACAGGGGGCAGGCAGATACGCAGTATTTT.

Only a few counts were recorded for this clonotype. The rearrangement joins TRBV20-1 to TRBJ1-5; 9 bases map to TRBD1. Trimming took 6 bases from V and 1 from J; bases not matched to a gene: 7. Germline V gene sequence: CDR1 DFQATT, CDR2 SNEGSKA (reference sequence). The CDR3 loop spans 15 amino acids. In nucleotides, the CDR3 is TGCAGTGCCAGGGACAGGGCGGGAAGCAATCAGCCCCAGCATTTT. It yields the protein CSARDRAGSNQPQHF.

The V call is TRBV6-2 or TRBV6-3, the J call TRBJ2-1; TRBD2 matches 8 bases. V was clipped by 2 bases and J by 0 bases; unmatched bases: 6. Germline CDR1 and CDR2: MNHEY and SVGEGT. CDR3 length equals 17 residues. The CDR3, as DNA: TGTGCCAGCAGTTACATAGGACTAGCCTTCTCCTACAATGAGCAGTTCTTC. The encoded protein is CASSYIGLAFSYNEQFF.

This clonotype showed up just a few times. The chain couples TRBV20-1 to TRBJ1-4, with D possibly TRBD1 on 6 matching bases. The CDR3 sequence is 14 residues long. With 0 bases removed from V and 8 bases from J, the gap between germline ends came to 13 bases. Germline CDR1 is DFQATT and CDR2 is SNEGSKA (reference sequence). As DNA, the CDR3 is TGCAGTGCTAGAGAACCAGGGGCCAAGGAAAAACTGTTTTTT. Residues: CSAREPGAKEKLFF.

This clonotype showed up just once. It may be a read error: a sequence one base away is much more abundant. This chain joins TRBV12-3 or TRBV12-4 and TRBJ1-6; D gene unclear. There are 12 residues in the CDR3. The CDR3 protein is CAVGSYNSPLHF. As DNA, the CDR3 is TGTGCGGTCGGCTCCTATAATTCACCCCTCCACTTT.

Here the CDR3 reads CASSQDWGNTEAFF. The DNA for the CDR3 is TGCGCCAGCAGCCAAGATTGGGGAAACACTGAAGCTTTCTTT. J is TRBJ1-1 and V is TRBV4-3, with no clear D. V was cut by 0 bases and J by 2 bases, with 7 bases left in between. Germline V CDR1 and CDR2: LGHNA, YSLEER. The CDR3 runs 14 residues.

CDR3 DNA sequence: TGTGTCATAGGGACAGGACAAGAGACCCAGTACTTC. It codes for CVIGTGQETQYF. The rearrangement uses TRBV10-3 and TRBJ2-5; 8 bases align to TRBD1. The CDR3 sequence is 12 residues long. Germline assignment: CDR1 ENHRY and CDR2 SYGVKD.

Ten or more counts support this clonotype. This chain connects TRBV20-1 to TRBJ2-6; D gene unclear. The germline V gene has CDR1 DFQATT and CDR2 SNEGSKA (reference sequence). Deletions cut 3 bases from V and 0 bases from J, with 6 bases between. This CDR3 comprises 14 residues. The CDR3 sequence: CSASGDSGANVLTF. Here the CDR3 DNA reads TGCAGTGCTAGTGGAGACTCTGGGGCCAACGTCCTGACTTTC.

This clonotype has only a few counts. CDR3 in amino acids: CASSEAGGQGLWNEQFF. The CDR3 region has the DNA TGTGCCAGCAGTGAAGCGGGTGGCCAGGGCCTCTGGAATGAGCAGTTCTTC. V gene TRBV6-1 combines with J gene TRBJ2-1; a possible D gene is TRBD1 (5 bases). V was trimmed by 0 bases and J by 7 bases, leaving 19 bases between them. Germline loops: CDR1 MNHNS, CDR2 SASEGT. The CDR3 has 17 residues.

Remarks on this clonotype: With a much larger clone just one base away, this may be a read error. The chain joins TRBV12-3 or TRBV12-4 to TRBJ2-3, with D unclear. This CDR3 is built from 12 residues. The V end was cut by 2 bases, the J end by 8 bases, with 8 bases between. The CDR3 reads CASSLNDGTQYF. In DNA, the CDR3 is TGTGCCAGCAGTTTAAATGATGGTACGCAGTATTTT.